The 16 T cell receptor beta chains below all came from one sample that was sequenced in a study of vaccination and CD4 T cells after COVID-19. As for treatment: roughly 10-day PBMC culture with coronavirus spike peptide pools or control peptides (ViraFEST assay). Sequencing of the DNA from cultured CD4+ T cells was carried out with the Oncomine TCR Beta short-read assay. TCRdb independently ran MiXCR on the PCR reads; one entry per CDR3 protein. The data show roughly 28,000 distinct CDR3 sequences, around half seen once. These receptors lack a known antigen. The specimen comprised CD4+ T cells from blood, cultured in vitro, sampled before SARS-CoV-2 vaccination. The origin of the receptors is a human donor who received a COVID-19 vaccine.

This clonotype was observed a handful of times. The chain carries TRBV30 and TRBJ1-2; a weak D match, TRBD1 (6 bases). Per germline, CDR1 GTSNPN and CDR2 SVGIG (reference sequence). Trimming removed 1 base from V and 4 bases from J, with 13 bases in between. This CDR3 is built from 14 residues. The CDR3 is CAWSGGAPRYGYTF. The CDR3 region has the DNA TGTGCCTGGAGTGGGGGGGCCCCCCGCTATGGCTACACCTTC.

This sequence joins TRBV2 and TRBJ2-6, with D maybe TRBD1 (6 bases). The CDR3 has 17 amino acids. Germline V CDR1 and CDR2: SNHLY, FYNNEI. V was clipped by 6 bases and J by 0 bases, with 15 bases between them. The CDR3 bases are TGTGCCAGCAGCCGGCAGGGGTCCTACTCTGGGGCCAACGTCCTGACTTTC. Translating gives CASSRQGSYSGANVLTF. Supplemented by reference TRBV2 and TRBJ2-6, the full variable domain reads EPEVTQTPSHQVTQMGQEVILRCVPISNHLYFYWYRQILGQKVEFLVSFYNNEISEKSEIFDDQFSVERPDGSNFTLKIRSTKLEDSAMYFCASSRQGSYSGANVLTFGAGSRLTVL.

This clonotype was seen a handful of times. The chain carries TRBV10-1 and TRBJ2-7, with D possibly matching TRBD1 (5 bases). From germline, CDR1 is WNHNN and CDR2 SYGVQD (reference sequence). This CDR3 region has 13 residues. V was clipped by 9 bases and J by 2 bases, with 14 bases between them. The CDR3 bases are TGCGCCAGGTGTCAGGACAACCCCTACGAGCAGTACTTC. This codes for CARCQDNPYEQYF.

Details on this clonotype: The DNA is omitted, as the CDR3 cannot be located on it reliably, and the CDR3 follows TCRdb's listing. The chain carries TRBV7-8 and TRBJ2-7; the table's D call TRBD1 went unverified against the DNA. The length of the CDR3 is 13 amino acids, counting both ends. The germline V gene encodes CDR1 SGHVS and CDR2 FQNEAQ. The CDR3 loop is CASSFGPGDEQYF.

This sequence joins TRBV21-1 and TRBJ1-4; the D call of TRBD1 is as the table states it, not checked on the DNA. TRBV21-1 represents a pseudogene. CDR3 length: 15 residues. The CDR3: CASSSRTATNEKLFF. The CDR3, as DNA: TGTGCCAGCAGCTCCCGGACAGCAACTAATGAAAAACTGTTTTTT.

The chain employs TRBV6-5 and TRBJ1-4; D perhaps matches TRBD1 (5 bases). V was clipped by 4 bases and J by 7 bases, with 16 bases between them. The CDR3 consists of 15 residues. Germline V lookup: CDR1 MNHEY, CDR2 SVGAGI. CDR3 in DNA: TGTGCCAGCAGTTTCGTCGAGGGGCTTAGTGAAAAACTGTTTTTT. Translated: CASSFVEGLSEKLFF.

The chain recombines TRBV7-9 with TRBJ1-6, with TRBD1 as a possible D gene (5 bases). V dropped 3 bases and J dropped 6 bases, with 21 bases sitting between them. Germline V gene sequence: CDR1 SEHNR, CDR2 FQNEAQ (reference sequence). The CDR3 runs 18 residues. As DNA, the CDR3 is TGTGCCAGCAGCTTGTATACAGGATGGGGCAGGGTTAATTCACCCCTCCACTTT. Translated, it gives CASSLYTGWGRVNSPLHF.

The sample holds a few counts of this clonotype. The gene calls are TRBV21-1 and TRBJ1-1; the D call in the table, TRBD1, was not verified against the DNA. TRBV21-1 is assigned pseudogene status. The CDR3 extends over 15 amino acids. The CDR3 DNA sequence: TGTGCCAGCAGCTGGCAGGGTGGCTTGAACACTGAAGCTTTCTTT. Translated: CASSWQGGLNTEAFF.

In this sample, this clonotype turned up a few times. V is TRBV19 and J is TRBJ1-2; TRBD1 is a possible D gene (6 bases). The CDR3 totals 15 residues. The germline V gene has CDR1 LNHDA and CDR2 SQIVND (reference sequence). Trimming removed 7 bases from V and 8 bases from J, with 23 bases in between. CDR3 in DNA: TGTGCCAGTACACGACATCCAAACAGGGAAGTGGGCTACACCTTC. Protein sequence: CASTRHPNREVGYTF.

This rearrangement joins TRBV6-5 to TRBJ1-1; tentative D call: TRBD1 (5 bases). The CDR3 consists of 13 residues. CDR1 and CDR2 (germline): MNHEY, SVGAGI. The germline V and J ends were trimmed by 4 bases and 4 bases, with 10 bases remaining between them. The CDR3 region has the DNA TGTGCCAGCAGTTCGCAGGGCATCACTGAAGCTTTCTTT. Translation gives CASSSQGITEAFF.

CDR3 nucleotides: TGCGCCAGCAGCTTTGGAACTCGGGTGGCGAACACTGAAGCTTTCTTT. It yields the protein CASSFGTRVANTEAFF. The V call is TRBV5-1, the J call TRBJ1-1; D gene unclear. From germline, CDR1 is SGHRS and CDR2 YFSETQ. V shed 2 bases and J shed 1 base, with 15 bases lying between them. The CDR3 contains 16 residues.

The chain employs TRBV20-1 and TRBJ2-3; TRBD2 agrees at 13 bases. The J segment lost 6 bases and the V segment lost 3 bases, leaving 6 bases of the junction unmatched. Germline lookup yields CDR1 DFQATT and CDR2 SNEGSKA (reference sequence). The CDR3 length is 15 residues. The CDR3 DNA is TGCAGTGCTAGCAGACTAGCGGGGGGTAGGGATACGCAGTATTTT. Translation gives CSASRLAGGRDTQYF.

This clonotype was seen only a few times. This chain uses TRBV27 with TRBJ1-1; D perhaps matches TRBD1 (5 bases). CDR3 size: 13 residues. Looked up from germline, CDR1 is MNHEY and CDR2 is SMNVEV (reference sequence). V was trimmed by 7 bases and J by 4 bases, leaving 13 bases between them. CDR3: CASTPLGGTEAFF. CDR3 DNA sequence: TGTGCCAGCACCCCATTGGGGGGCACTGAAGCTTTCTTT.

This rearrangement joins TRBV12-3 or TRBV12-4 to TRBJ1-2; unclear D gene. The V and J ends lost 5 bases and 8 bases respectively, with 18 bases between them. The CDR3 sequence is 14 residues long. The CDR3 protein is CASSPQSSLGGYTF. The CDR3, as DNA: TGTGCCAGCAGTCCCCAGAGCAGCCTTGGCGGCTACACCTTC.

This clonotype turned up a few times. The chain uses TRBV2 and TRBJ1-2; 7 nucleotides match TRBD1. Germline loops: CDR1 SNHLY, CDR2 FYNNEI. With V trimmed by 11 bases and J by 4 bases, 16 bases remained unmatched. The CDR3 totals 15 residues. The chain's CDR3 is CAGTEYRGASYGYTF. CDR3 DNA: TGTGCCGGTACAGAGTACAGGGGAGCGAGCTATGGCTACACCTTC. The full variable domain, rest sourced from reference TRBV2 and TRBJ1-2, is EPEVTQTPSHQVTQMGQEVILRCVPISNHLYFYWYRQILGQKVEFLVSFYNNEISEKSEIFDDQFSVERPDGSNFTLKIRSTKLEDSAMYFCAGTEYRGASYGYTFGSGTRLTVV.

This clonotype was recorded only once. This chain uses TRBV20-1 with TRBJ2-5, with 7 bases fitting TRBD2. The junction had 5 bases not matched to a gene; V was cut back by 0 bases and J by 1 base. Germline values: CDR1 DFQATT, CDR2 SNEGSKA (reference sequence). The CDR3 sequence is 15 residues long. For the CDR3, the DNA is TGCAGTGCTAGAGATTTTGGCGGGGGCCAAGAGACCCAGTACTTC. It encodes CSARDFGGGQETQYF.